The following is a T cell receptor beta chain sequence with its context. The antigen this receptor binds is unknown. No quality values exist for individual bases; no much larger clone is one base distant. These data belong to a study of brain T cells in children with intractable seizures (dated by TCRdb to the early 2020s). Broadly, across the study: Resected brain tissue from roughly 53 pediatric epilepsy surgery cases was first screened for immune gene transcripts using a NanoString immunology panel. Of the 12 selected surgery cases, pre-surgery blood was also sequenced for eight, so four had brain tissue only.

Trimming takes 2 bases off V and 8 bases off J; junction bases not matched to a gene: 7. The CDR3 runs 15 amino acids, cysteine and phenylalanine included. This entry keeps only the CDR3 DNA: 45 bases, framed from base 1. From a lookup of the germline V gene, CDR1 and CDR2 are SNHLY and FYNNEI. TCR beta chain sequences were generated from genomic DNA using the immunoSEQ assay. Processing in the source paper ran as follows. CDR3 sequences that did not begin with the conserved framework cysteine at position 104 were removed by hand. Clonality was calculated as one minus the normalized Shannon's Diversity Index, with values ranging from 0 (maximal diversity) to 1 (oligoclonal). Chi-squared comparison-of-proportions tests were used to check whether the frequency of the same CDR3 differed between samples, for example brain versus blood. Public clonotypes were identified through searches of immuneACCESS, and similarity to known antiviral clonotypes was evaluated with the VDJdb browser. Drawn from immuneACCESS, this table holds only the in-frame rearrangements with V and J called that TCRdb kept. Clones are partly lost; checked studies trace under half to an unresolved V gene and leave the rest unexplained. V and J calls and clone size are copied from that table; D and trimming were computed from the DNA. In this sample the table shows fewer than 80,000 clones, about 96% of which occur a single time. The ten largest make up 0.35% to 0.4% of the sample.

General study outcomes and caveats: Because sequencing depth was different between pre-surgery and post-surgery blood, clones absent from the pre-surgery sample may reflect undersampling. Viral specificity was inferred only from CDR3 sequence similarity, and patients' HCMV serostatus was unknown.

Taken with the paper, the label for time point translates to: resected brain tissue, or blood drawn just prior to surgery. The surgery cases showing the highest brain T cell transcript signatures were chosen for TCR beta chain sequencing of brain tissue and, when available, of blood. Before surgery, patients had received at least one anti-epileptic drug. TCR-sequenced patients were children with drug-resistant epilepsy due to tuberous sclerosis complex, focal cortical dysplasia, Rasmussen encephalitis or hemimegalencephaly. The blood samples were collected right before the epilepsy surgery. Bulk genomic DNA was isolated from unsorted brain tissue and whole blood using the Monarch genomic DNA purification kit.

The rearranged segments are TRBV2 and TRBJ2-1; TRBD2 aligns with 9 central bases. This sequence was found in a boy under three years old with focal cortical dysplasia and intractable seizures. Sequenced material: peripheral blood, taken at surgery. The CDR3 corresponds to CASSELGGRADEQFF. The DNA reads TGTGCCAGCAGTGAACTGGGCGGGAGGGCCGATGAGCAGTTCTTC.